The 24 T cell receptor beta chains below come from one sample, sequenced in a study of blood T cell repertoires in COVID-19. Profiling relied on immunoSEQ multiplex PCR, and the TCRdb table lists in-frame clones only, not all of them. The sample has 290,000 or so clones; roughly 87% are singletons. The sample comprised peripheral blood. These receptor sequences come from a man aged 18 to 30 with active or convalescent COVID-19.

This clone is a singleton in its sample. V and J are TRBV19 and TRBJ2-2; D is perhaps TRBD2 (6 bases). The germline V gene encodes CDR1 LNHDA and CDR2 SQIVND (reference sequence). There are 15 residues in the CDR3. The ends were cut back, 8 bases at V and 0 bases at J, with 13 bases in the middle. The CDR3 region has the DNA TGTGCCAGTCACCCTGGGGAGGCGAACACCGGGGAGCTGTTTTTT. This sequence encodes CASHPGEANTGELFF.

The CDR3 protein is CASSSASGITDTQYF. The CDR3, as DNA: TGCGCCAGCAGTTCTGCTAGCGGAATCACAGATACGCAGTATTTT. The chain combines TRBV10-1 with TRBJ2-3; TRBD2 matches 7 bases. V shed 5 bases, J shed 2 bases, and the junction held 7 bases outside the gene matches. CDR1 and CDR2 from the germline V gene are WNHNN and SYGVQD (reference sequence). The CDR3 sequence is 15 residues long.

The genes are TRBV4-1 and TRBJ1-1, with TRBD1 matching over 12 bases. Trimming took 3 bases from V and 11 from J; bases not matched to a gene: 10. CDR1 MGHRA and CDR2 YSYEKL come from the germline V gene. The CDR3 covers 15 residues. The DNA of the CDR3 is TGCGCCAGCAGCCAGGGACAGGGGGCGGATTTTTTTGCTTTCTTT. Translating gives CASSQGQGADFFAFF.

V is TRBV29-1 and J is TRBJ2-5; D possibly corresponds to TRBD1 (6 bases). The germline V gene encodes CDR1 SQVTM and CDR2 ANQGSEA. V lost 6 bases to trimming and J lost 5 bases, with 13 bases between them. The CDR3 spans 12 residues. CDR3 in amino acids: CSVRGGFETQYF. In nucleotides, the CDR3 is TGCAGCGTCCGAGGGGGTTTTGAGACCCAGTACTTC.

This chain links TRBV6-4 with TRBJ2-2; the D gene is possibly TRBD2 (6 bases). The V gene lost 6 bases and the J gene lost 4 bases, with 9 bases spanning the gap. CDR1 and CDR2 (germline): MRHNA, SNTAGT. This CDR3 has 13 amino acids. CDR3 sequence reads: CASSRDSTGELFF. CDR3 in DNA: TGTGCCAGCAGCAGGGACTCCACCGGGGAGCTGTTTTTT.

CDR3 in DNA: TGTGCCAGCAGCTTTTCGGGGAACACTGAAGCTTTCTTT. It translates to CASSFSGNTEAFF. The chain uses TRBV7-3 and TRBJ1-1; D gene uncertain. Germline V lookup: CDR1 SGHTA, CDR2 FQGTGA. V dropped 3 bases and J dropped 1 base, with 6 bases sitting between them. The CDR3 extends over 13 amino acids.

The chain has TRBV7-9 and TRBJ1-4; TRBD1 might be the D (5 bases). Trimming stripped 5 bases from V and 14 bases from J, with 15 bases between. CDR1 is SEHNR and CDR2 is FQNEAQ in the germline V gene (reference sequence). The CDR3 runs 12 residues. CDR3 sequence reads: CASSRPGGVLFF. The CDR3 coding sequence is TGTGCCAGCAGCCGTCCCGGGGGGGTCCTGTTTTTT.

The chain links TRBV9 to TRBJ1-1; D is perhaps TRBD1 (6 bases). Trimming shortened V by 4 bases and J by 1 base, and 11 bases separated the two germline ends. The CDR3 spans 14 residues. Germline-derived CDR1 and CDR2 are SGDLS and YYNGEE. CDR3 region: CASSITGRNTEAFF. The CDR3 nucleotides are TGTGCCAGCAGCATAACAGGGAGGAACACTGAAGCTTTCTTT.

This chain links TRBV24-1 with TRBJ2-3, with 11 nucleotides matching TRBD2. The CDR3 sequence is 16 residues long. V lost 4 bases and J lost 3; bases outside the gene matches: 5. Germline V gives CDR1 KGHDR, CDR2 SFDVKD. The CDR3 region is CATSDPGLAATDTQYF. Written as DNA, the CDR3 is TGTGCCACCAGTGACCCGGGACTAGCGGCTACAGATACGCAGTATTTT.

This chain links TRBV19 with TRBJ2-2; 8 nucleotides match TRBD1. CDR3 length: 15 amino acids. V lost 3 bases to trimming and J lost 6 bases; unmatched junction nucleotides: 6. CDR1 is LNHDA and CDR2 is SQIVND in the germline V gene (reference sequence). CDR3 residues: CASSMGRGPPGELFF. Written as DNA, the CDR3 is TGTGCCAGTAGTATGGGCAGGGGGCCCCCCGGGGAGCTGTTTTTT.

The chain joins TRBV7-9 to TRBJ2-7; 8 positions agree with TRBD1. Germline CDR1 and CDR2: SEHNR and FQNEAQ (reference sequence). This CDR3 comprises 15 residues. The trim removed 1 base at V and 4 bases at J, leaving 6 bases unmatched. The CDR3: CASSLGQGPFYEQYF. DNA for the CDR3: TGTGCCAGCAGCTTAGGACAGGGGCCTTTTTACGAGCAGTACTTC.

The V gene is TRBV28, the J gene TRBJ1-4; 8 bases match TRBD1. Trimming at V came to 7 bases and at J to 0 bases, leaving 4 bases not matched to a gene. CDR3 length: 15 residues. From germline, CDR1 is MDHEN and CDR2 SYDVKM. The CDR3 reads CASKTGVATNEKLFF. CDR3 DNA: TGTGCCAGCAAGACAGGGGTTGCAACTAATGAAAAACTGTTTTTT. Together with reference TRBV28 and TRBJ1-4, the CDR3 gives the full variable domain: DVKVTQSSRYLVKRTGEKVFLECVQDMDHENMFWYRQDPGLGLRLIYFSYDVKMKEKGDIPEGYSVSREKKERFSLILESASTNQTSMYLCASKTGVATNEKLFFGSGTQLSVL.

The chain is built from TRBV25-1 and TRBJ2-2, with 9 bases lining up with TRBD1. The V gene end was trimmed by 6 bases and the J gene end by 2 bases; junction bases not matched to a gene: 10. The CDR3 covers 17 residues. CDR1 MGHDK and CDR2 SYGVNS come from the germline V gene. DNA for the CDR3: TGTGCCAGCAGCTCCGCACAGGGGGCCCGTAACACCGGGGAGCTGTTTTTT. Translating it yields CASSSAQGARNTGELFF. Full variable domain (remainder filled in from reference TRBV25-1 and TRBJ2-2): EADIYQTPRYLVIGTGKKITLECSQTMGHDKMYWYQQDPGMELHLIHYSYGVNSTEKGDLSSESTVSRIRTEHFPLTLESARPSHTSQYLCASSSAQGARNTGELFFGEGSRLTVL.

The chain's CDR3 is CASSPTPSAPRRTNEKLFF. DNA of the CDR3: TGTGCCAGCAGCCCCACCCCGAGCGCCCCGAGACGCACTAATGAAAAACTGTTTTTT. This chain links TRBV5-7 with TRBJ1-4; no clear D. TRBV5-7 is recorded as an ORF, its role being uncertain. V was shortened by 4 bases and J by 2 bases, with 24 bases between the two germline ends. CDR3 size: 19 residues.

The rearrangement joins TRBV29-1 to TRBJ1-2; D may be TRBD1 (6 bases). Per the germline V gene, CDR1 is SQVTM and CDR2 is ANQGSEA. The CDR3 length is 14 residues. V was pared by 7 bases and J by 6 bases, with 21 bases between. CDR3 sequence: CSERTDPPWNGYTF. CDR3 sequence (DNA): TGCAGCGAAAGGACAGATCCCCCGTGGAATGGCTACACCTTC.

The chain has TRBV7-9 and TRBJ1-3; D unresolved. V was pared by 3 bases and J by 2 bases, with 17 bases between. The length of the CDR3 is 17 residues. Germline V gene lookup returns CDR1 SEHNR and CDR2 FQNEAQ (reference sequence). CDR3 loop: CASSLTNPRGAGNTIYF. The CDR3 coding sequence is TGTGCCAGCAGCTTGACGAATCCGCGTGGAGCTGGAAACACCATATATTTT.

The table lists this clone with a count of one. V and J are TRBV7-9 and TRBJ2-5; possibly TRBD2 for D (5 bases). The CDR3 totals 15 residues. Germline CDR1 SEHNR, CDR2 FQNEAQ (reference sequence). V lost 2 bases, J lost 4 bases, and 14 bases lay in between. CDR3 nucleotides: TGTGCCAGCAGCTTAAGGGCGCTGGCGGGAGAGACCCAGTACTTC. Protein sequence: CASSLRALAGETQYF.

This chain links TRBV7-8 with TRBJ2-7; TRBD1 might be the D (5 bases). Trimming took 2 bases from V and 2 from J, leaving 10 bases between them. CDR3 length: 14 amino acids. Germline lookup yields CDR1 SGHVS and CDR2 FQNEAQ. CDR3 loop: CASSLPGPTYEQYF. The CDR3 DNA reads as TGTGCCAGCAGCTTACCAGGGCCTACCTACGAGCAGTACTTC.

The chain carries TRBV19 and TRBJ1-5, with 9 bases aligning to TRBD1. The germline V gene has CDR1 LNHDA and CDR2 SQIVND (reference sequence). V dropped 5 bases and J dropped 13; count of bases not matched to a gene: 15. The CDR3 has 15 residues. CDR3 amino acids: CASSLPGQGSPRQHF. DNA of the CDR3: TGTGCCAGTAGTCTCCCGGGACAGGGAAGTCCAAGACAGCATTTT.

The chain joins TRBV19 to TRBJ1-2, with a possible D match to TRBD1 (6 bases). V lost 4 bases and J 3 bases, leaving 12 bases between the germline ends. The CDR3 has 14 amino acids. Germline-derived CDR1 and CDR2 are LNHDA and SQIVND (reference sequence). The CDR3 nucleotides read TGTGCCAGTAGTAGACCATGGACAGACTATGGCTACACCTTC. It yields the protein CASSRPWTDYGYTF.

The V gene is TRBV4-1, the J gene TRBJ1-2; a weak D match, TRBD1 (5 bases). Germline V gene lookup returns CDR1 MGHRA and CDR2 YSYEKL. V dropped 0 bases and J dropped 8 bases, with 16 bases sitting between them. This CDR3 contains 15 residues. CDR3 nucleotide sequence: TGCGCCAGCAGCCAAGATGGAAGGCAGGGTATCGGCTACACCTTC. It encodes CASSQDGRQGIGYTF.

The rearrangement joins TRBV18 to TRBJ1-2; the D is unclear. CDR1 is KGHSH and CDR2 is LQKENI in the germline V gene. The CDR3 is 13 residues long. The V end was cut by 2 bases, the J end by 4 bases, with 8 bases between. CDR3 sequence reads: CASSPSGRYGYTF. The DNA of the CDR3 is TGTGCCAGCTCACCAAGTGGCCGCTATGGCTACACCTTC.

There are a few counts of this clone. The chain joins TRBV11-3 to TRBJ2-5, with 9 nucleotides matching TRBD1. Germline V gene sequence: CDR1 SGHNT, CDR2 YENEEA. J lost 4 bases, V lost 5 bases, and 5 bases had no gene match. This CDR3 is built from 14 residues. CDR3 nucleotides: TGTGCCAGCAGCACAGGGGGCGGTGGAGAGACCCAGTACTTC. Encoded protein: CASSTGGGGETQYF.

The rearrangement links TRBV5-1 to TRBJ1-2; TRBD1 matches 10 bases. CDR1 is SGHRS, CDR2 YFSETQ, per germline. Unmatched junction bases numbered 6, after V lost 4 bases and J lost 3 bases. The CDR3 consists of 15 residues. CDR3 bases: TGCGCCAGCAGCGCGACAGGGGGCGAGGACTATGGCTACACCTTC. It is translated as CASSATGGEDYGYTF.